This T cell receptor (beta chain) came from a study of shared clonotypes between healthy human individuals (dated by TCRdb to about 2020). About the full investigation: A couple of women and three men aged 18 to 49 years were included in the cohort. For each donor, CD4 naive and CD4 memory were each given three plates, CD8 naive was given two plates, and CD8 memory was given one plate. To estimate repertoire size and how much clonotype sharing occurs between individuals, the study deeply sequenced the blood TCR repertoires of 5 or 6 healthy adults. Libraries were prepared and TCR repertoires were sequenced by different laboratories using diverse techniques, in order to increase sequencing depth and limit assay-specific biases. Leukapheresis yielded between about 0.85 and 9 billion PBMCs per donor. What the work shows at the level of the full study, not this receptor alone: Compared with non-shared clonotypes, the clonotypes found in all four sorted-subset donors had higher generation probabilities. Only blood was sampled, and tissue TCR repertoires likely differ from those in blood. Rarefaction of sorted-subset datasets indicated incomplete sequencing despite the large sequencing depth. Larger estimated clonotype richness was generally found for naive subsets than for memory subsets. Across four donors, approximately 5% of naive CD4, approximately 3.5% of naive CD8, about 2.3% of memory CD4, and under 0.45% of memory CD8 clonotypes were shared. The genetic and exposure-history diversity represented was limited by the small number of donors. Based on pairwise subsampling, the degree of clonotype sharing among donors was expected to be affected by sequencing depth.

Turning to this clone: Its antigen remains undetermined. The sample holds no much larger clone one base away, and base qualities are not on file.

The donors were healthy, HIV-negative adults with no recently reported acute infections or vaccinations. Every donor was a Caucasian adult living in Nashville, Tennessee, USA. CD4+ T cells were enriched by magnetic negative selection, after which naive cells were positively selected on CD45RA and the negative fraction was taken as the memory subset. After blood collection by leukapheresis, PBMCs were isolated using Ficoll-Histopaque density gradient centrifugation and then cryopreserved in the vapor phase of liquid nitrogen. Analytical flow cytometry was used to check the purity and quantity of every magnetically sorted T cell population. Each sorted fraction had its genomic DNA isolated and then quantified by UV absorbance on a Nanodrop 2000c. The CDR3 covers 14 residues, taking in both the cysteine and the phenylalanine. Only the CDR3 region is kept as DNA, spanning 42 bases read in frame from base 1. In the germline V gene, CDR1 corresponds to SGHAT and CDR2 to FQNNGV. The V and J ends are trimmed by 3 bases and 6 bases, leaving 15 bases between them.

TCR CDR3 regions were amplified from genomic DNA by multiplex PCR using the deep immunoSEQ assay. For each cell subset, the extracted genomic DNA was distributed evenly across all wells of several immunoSEQ 96-well plates, and each plate served as one replicate. For sorted subsets, around 0.2 ug of genomic DNA, equivalent to roughly 30,000 T cell genomes, went into each replicate PCR. Purified libraries were quantified with a Qubit 3.0 fluorometer, sized on a Bioanalyzer 2100, and re-quantified with the KAPA Library Quantification kit. Each immunoSEQ 96-well plate was sequenced on its own single-read 150-cycle Illumina NextSeq 550 flow cell. As for how the authors treated the data: Because the immunoSEQ output held only junctional sequences and lacked quality scores, the filtering could not match the filtering applied to full-length reads. To assign V/J genes and CDR3, sequences were annotated using PyIR, a Python wrapper for IgBLAST v1.9, with IMGT germline references. Reads were removed for weak V/J assignments (E-value above 1e-6), missing CDR3, stop codons, out-of-frame junctions, or ambiguous translated residues. V3J clonotypes were defined as sequences sharing an identical inferred V gene, J gene, and CDR3 amino acid sequence. Percentage overlap between repertoires was calculated by dividing the number of shared unique clonotypes by the size of the smaller repertoire. Repertoire richness was assessed with RTK rarefaction, the Chao1 estimator, and Recon v2.1 estimates of unobserved clonotypes. Generation probabilities were computed with OLGA for all TCRbeta clonotypes obtained by the gDNA method from several donors. This immuneACCESS table, as held by TCRdb, lists in-frame sequences with V and J called but not all clones. Of the missing ones, under half trace to an unresolved V gene in checked studies; the others have no known cause. The DNA gave D and trimming, while V, J and clone size come from that table. This sample is represented by more than 2,000,000 clones; more than 80% of them were singletons. In total, the top ten clones hold 0.14% of the sample.

The specimen sequenced was naive CD4+ T cells sorted from blood. This specimen's cell subset or site label, per the study, means: CD45RA+ positively selected. The sequence was obtained from a man aged 18 to 29 in good health. Here the chain combines TRBV11-2 and TRBJ2-7, and perhaps TRBD1 as D gene, on 5 matching bases. The sequence in DNA is TGTGCCAGCAGCTTGGGCCCTCTCCAGGGCGAGCAGTACTTC. The encoded protein is CASSLGPLQGEQYF.